The 21 T cell receptor beta chains presented below share a single source sample, sequenced in a study of T cell responses to AZD1222 COVID-19 vaccine. Assay used: immunoSEQ multiplex PCR; TCRdb lists only in-frame clones, some missing. The sample holds about 90,000 clones; approximately 86% are singletons and the top ten take approximately 7.9%. Material: peripheral blood, obtained on day 0 of AZD1222 vaccination. These receptors all stem from an adult in good health.

J is TRBJ1-2 and V is TRBV11-2; 10 bases align to TRBD1. Germline-derived CDR1 and CDR2 are SGHAT and FQNNGV. This CDR3 region has 15 residues. V was clipped by 6 bases and J by 7 bases; unmatched bases: 11. The CDR3, as DNA: TGTGCCAGCAGACCTCTTGGACAGGGGGTATCTGGCTACACCTTC. It yields the protein CASRPLGQGVSGYTF. The variable domain in full, completed from reference TRBV11-2 and TRBJ1-2, reads EAGVAQSPRYKIIEKRQSVAFWCNPISGHATLYWYQQILGQGPKLLIQFQNNGVVDDSQLPKDRFSAERLKGVDSTLKIQPAKLEDSAVYLCASRPLGQGVSGYTFGSGTRLTVV.

The chain has TRBV5-4 and TRBJ1-6, with D hard to call. In germline, CDR1 is SGHNT, CDR2 YYREEE (reference sequence). Between the trimmed V and J ends, which lost 0 bases and 7 bases, there was a span of 8 bases. CDR3 length: 14 amino acids. The CDR3 spells CASSLAQANSPLHF. Here the CDR3 DNA reads TGTGCCAGCAGCTTGGCCCAGGCGAATTCACCCCTCCACTTT.

The chain couples TRBV24-1 to TRBJ1-5; a possible D gene is TRBD1 (5 bases). The CDR3 consists of 16 residues. Trimming removed 5 bases from V and 3 bases from J, with 16 bases in between. Looked up from germline, CDR1 is KGHDR and CDR2 is SFDVKD. The CDR3 is CATSAAGDPDNQPQHF. CDR3 DNA sequence: TGTGCCACCAGTGCGGCTGGGGACCCAGACAATCAGCCCCAGCATTTT.

The V call is TRBV5-1, the J call TRBJ2-5; 16 nucleotides agree with TRBD2. Trimming at V came to 3 bases and at J to 5 bases, leaving 13 bases not matched to a gene. Germline V gene data show CDR1 as SGHRS and CDR2 as YFSETQ. The CDR3 sequence is 19 residues long. CDR3 nucleotide sequence: TGCGCCAGCAGCTGGACCCCCGGGACTAGCGGGAGGGCCCTTGAGACCCAGTACTTC. Translating gives CASSWTPGTSGRALETQYF.

CDR3 sequence reads: CASSLELNTEAFF. For the CDR3, the DNA is TGTGCCAGCAGTTTGGAATTGAACACTGAAGCTTTCTTT. This chain connects TRBV6-5 to TRBJ1-1; D uncertain. The CDR3 is made up of 13 amino acids. V was clipped by 4 bases and J by 0 bases, with 6 bases between them. Per germline, CDR1 MNHEY and CDR2 SVGAGI.

The V gene is TRBV5-6, the J gene TRBJ1-2; D remains unclear. Germline assignment: CDR1 SGHDT and CDR2 YYEEEE. This CDR3 has 15 residues. V lost 0 bases, J lost 5 bases, and 14 bases lay in between. CDR3 region: CASSLDPGSLYGYTF. DNA for the CDR3: TGTGCCAGCAGCTTGGACCCCGGGTCCTTATATGGCTACACCTTC.

There are a few counts of this clone. This chain connects TRBV7-9 to TRBJ1-2; 8 nucleotides align to TRBD1. CDR3 length equals 15 residues. Looked up from germline, CDR1 is SEHNR and CDR2 is FQNEAQ (reference sequence). Trimming cost V 1 base and J 2 bases; bases outside gene matches: 3. The CDR3 bases are TGTGCCAGCAGCTTAGGACAGGGGAGAAACTATGGCTACACCTTC. As protein: CASSLGQGRNYGYTF.

The table lists this clone with a few counts. V gene TRBV27 combines with J gene TRBJ1-5, with 8 bases fitting TRBD1. The CDR3 covers 13 residues. The germline V gene has CDR1 MNHEY and CDR2 SMNVEV (reference sequence). V lost 6 bases to trimming and J lost 5 bases; unmatched junction nucleotides: 3. CDR3 nucleotides: TGTGCCAGCAGATTGACAGGGGATCAGCCCCAGCATTTT. Its translation is CASRLTGDQPQHF.

The chain carries TRBV28 and TRBJ2-4; no reliable D call. The CDR3 extends over 16 amino acids. The V gene lost 4 bases and the J gene lost 9 bases, with 22 bases spanning the gap. The germline V gene encodes CDR1 MDHEN and CDR2 SYDVKM. The CDR3 is CASSSTQKPSRIIQYF. CDR3 nucleotide sequence: TGTGCCAGCAGTTCAACACAGAAGCCCTCTCGAATCATTCAGTACTTC.

V gene TRBV6-1 combines with J gene TRBJ2-4, with TRBD1 identical over 9 bases. The length of the CDR3 is 18 residues. The V gene's germline CDR1 is MNHNS and CDR2 SASEGT. Unmatched junction bases numbered 10, after V lost 4 bases and J lost 0 bases. The CDR3 is CASSVTGQGTLAKNIQYF. CDR3 nucleotides: TGTGCCAGCAGTGTTACGGGACAGGGTACACTAGCCAAAAACATTCAGTACTTC.

J is TRBJ1-4 and V is TRBV5-4, with 7 bases fitting TRBD1. Germline CDR1 SGHNT, CDR2 YYREEE (reference sequence). The length of the CDR3 is 13 residues. Trimming removed 4 bases from V and 7 bases from J; junction bases left unmatched: 4. The CDR3, as DNA: TGTGCCAGCAGCCGGGACAGTCGTGAAAAACTGTTTTTT. Its translation: CASSRDSREKLFF.

The count of this clone is one. J is TRBJ2-5 and V is TRBV6-2 or TRBV6-3; 8 nucleotides line up with TRBD2. There are 15 residues in the CDR3. Germline values: CDR1 MNHEY, CDR2 SVGEGT. V gave up 4 bases and J gave up 3 bases; unmatched junction bases: 7. CDR3 region: CASSSLGTREETQYF. The CDR3 DNA reads TGTGCCAGCAGTTCCCTCGGGACTAGGGAAGAGACCCAGTACTTC.

In its sample, this clone was seen once. The chain joins TRBV6-5 to TRBJ1-2; D perhaps matches TRBD1 (6 bases). The CDR3 extends over 14 amino acids. V was trimmed by 6 bases and J by 8 bases, leaving 19 bases between them. CDR1 and CDR2 (germline): MNHEY, SVGAGI. The CDR3 DNA follows: TGTGCCAGCAGCTACAGGGATTTTACGGGAGGCTACACCTTC. Encoded protein: CASSYRDFTGGYTF.

The chain recombines TRBV10-2 with TRBJ2-6; 8 positions agree with TRBD1. The V gene's germline CDR1 is WSHSY and CDR2 SAAADI. With V trimmed by 6 bases and J by 1 base, 5 bases remained unmatched. CDR3 length equals 16 residues. This chain's CDR3 is CASRGQGASGANVLTF. DNA of the CDR3: TGCGCCAGCAGGGGTCAGGGGGCGTCTGGGGCCAACGTCCTGACTTTC.

The chain has TRBV28 and TRBJ2-1; tentatively, D is TRBD2 (5 bases). Germline-derived CDR1 and CDR2 are MDHEN and SYDVKM. The CDR3 has 17 amino acids. Between the trimmed V and J ends, which lost 3 bases and 0 bases, there was a span of 15 bases. CDR3 sequence: CASSFGSGVSSYNEQFF. The CDR3 DNA is TGTGCCAGCAGTTTCGGAAGCGGAGTGAGCTCCTACAATGAGCAGTTCTTC.

The chain uses TRBV6-1 and TRBJ1-4; weak D call: TRBD1 (6 bases). The CDR3 runs to 15 residues. The germline V gene encodes CDR1 MNHNS and CDR2 SASEGT. Trimming took 3 bases from V and 5 from J, leaving 13 bases between them. The CDR3 DNA follows: TGTGCCAGCAGTGACCTGACAGGCGGCAATGAAAAACTGTTTTTT. This gives the protein CASSDLTGGNEKLFF.

This rearrangement joins TRBV7-9 to TRBJ1-5; a possible D gene is TRBD1 (5 bases). V was clipped by 4 bases and J by 2 bases, with 18 bases between them. Germline V lookup: CDR1 SEHNR, CDR2 FQNEAQ (reference sequence). The CDR3 has 17 amino acids. CDR3 loop: CASSSGSSGTGNQPQHF. CDR3 nucleotides: TGTGCCAGCAGCTCCGGATCCTCCGGGACCGGCAATCAGCCCCAGCATTTT.

The chain is built from TRBV6-1 and TRBJ1-4; tentatively, D is TRBD1 (5 bases). V lost 1 base to trimming and J lost 8 bases, with 14 bases between them. This CDR3 contains 15 residues. CDR1 and CDR2 from the germline V gene are MNHNS and SASEGT. CDR3 DNA sequence: TGTGCCAGCAGTGAAGGCGGAGGGGCATGGGAAAAACTGTTTTTT. It codes for CASSEGGGAWEKLFF.

This chain links TRBV7-9 with TRBJ2-1; 9 nucleotides agree with TRBD2. Germline CDR1 and CDR2: SEHNR and FQNEAQ (reference sequence). CDR3 length equals 16 residues. With 5 bases clipped from V and 4 bases from J, the junction kept 9 bases outside the gene matches. As DNA, the CDR3 is TGTGCCAGCAGCCCGTCCGGAACTAGCGGGTACAATGAGCAGTTCTTC. Its translation: CASSPSGTSGYNEQFF.

This clone was detected only once. The genes are TRBV6-5 and TRBJ2-3, with D unresolved. The CDR3 loop spans 14 amino acids. Germline lookup yields CDR1 MNHEY and CDR2 SVGAGI. The V end lost 0 bases, the J end lost 4 bases, and 8 bases lay between the germline ends. Here the CDR3 DNA reads TGTGCCAGCAGTTACTCGATCTCGTCAGATACGCAGTATTTT. This translates into CASSYSISSDTQYF.

Written as DNA, the CDR3 is TGTGCCAGCAGTGAATTAGCAGTTTATAATTCACCCCTCCACTTT. Translating it yields CASSELAVYNSPLHF. The chain joins TRBV25-1 to TRBJ1-6; D is ambiguous. V lost 1 base and J lost 4, with 8 bases in between. This CDR3 comprises 15 residues. Germline V gene sequence: CDR1 MGHDK, CDR2 SYGVNS. Full variable domain (missing parts from reference TRBV25-1 and TRBJ1-6): EADIYQTPRYLVIGTGKKITLECSQTMGHDKMYWYQQDPGMELHLIHYSYGVNSTEKGDLSSESTVSRIRTEHFPLTLESARPSHTSQYLCASSELAVYNSPLHFGNGTRLTVT.